A selection of T cell receptor beta chains follows, all from one sample in a study of T-cell memory formation after mild COVID-19. One entry per CDR3 protein, called by TCRdb with MiXCR from the 5' RACE reads. The table has tens of thousands of distinct CDR3 sequences, less than 9.5% seen once. Sequenced material: PBMCs or a T cell subset sorted from them (not recorded which). The receptors originated from a man between 18 and 35 years old who had mild COVID-19 (a few samples of this study predate the infection). Cell type and time point are not known. CDR3s include the opening cysteine and the closing phenylalanine or tryptophan. Fields, in order: D gene, clone size, J gene, V gene, CDR3 protein, CDR3 DNA. D genes are given only for firm matches. Clone size is stated in some rows and not others, as once, few, many or a class when expanded.

TRBD1 many TRBJ2-1 TRBV11-2 CASSLRQGATASYNEQFF TGTGCCAGCAGCTTAAGGCAGGGGGCGACCGCCTCCTACAATGAGCAGTTCTTC
- - TRBJ1-5 TRBV12-3/TRBV12-4 CASSFFGRGLNKGNQPQHF TGTGCCAGCAGTTTCTTCGGGAGGGGGTTAAATAAAGGTAATCAGCCCCAGCATTTT
- - TRBJ2-5 TRBV28 CASSLAGLHQETQYF TGTGCCAGCAGTTTGGCGGGTCTTCACCAAGAGACCCAGTACTTC
- - TRBJ2-2 TRBV7-3 CASSLDSSNTGELFF TGTGCCAGCAGCTTGGACAGTTCGAACACCGGGGAGCTGTTTTTT
- - TRBJ1-4 TRBV9 CASSPQGTANEKLFF TGTGCCAGCAGCCCGCAGGGTACAGCTAATGAAAAACTGTTTTTT
TRBD1 - TRBJ2-2 TRBV15 CATGTGGIGELFF TGTGCCACCGGGACAGGAGGGATCGGGGAGCTGTTTTTT
- - TRBJ2-5 TRBV4-2 CASSQDIGLQETQYF TGTGCCAGCAGCCAAGATATCGGACTCCAAGAGACCCAGTACTTC
- many TRBJ2-3 TRBV5-1 CASSLATTRTDTQYF TGCGCCAGCAGCTTGGCCACGACACGCACAGATACGCAGTATTTT
TRBD1 few TRBJ1-1 TRBV7-2 CASSRDRETEAFF TGTGCCAGCAGCCGAGACAGGGAAACTGAAGCTTTCTTT
- - TRBJ2-5 TRBV12-3/TRBV12-4 CASSWGDGWETQYF TGTGCCAGCAGTTGGGGGGATGGGTGGGAGACCCAGTACTTC
- few TRBJ2-3 TRBV5-1 CASSLGGTGDTQYF TGCGCCAGCAGCCTGGGGGGAACGGGAGATACGCAGTATTTT
- - TRBJ1-4 TRBV20-1 CSAREPDGGRNEKLFF TGCAGTGCTAGAGAACCGGACGGCGGTAGAAATGAAAAACTGTTTTTT